This TCR beta chain was sequenced during a study of OX40 agonist ivuxolimab in advanced cancers. The ends lost 5 bases at V and 6 bases at J; junction bases unmatched: 12. Per germline, CDR1 SGHNT and CDR2 YENEEA. The CDR3 contains 16 residues. As to this clone: The antigen is not known.

Overall study results and limits: Some of the nonresponding patients also showed low levels of normalized T-cell clonal expansion. Expanded clones belonging to CD8+ T cells outnumbered, on average, those of CD4+. Clonal expansion from baseline to week 6 occurred in both CD4+ and CD8+ T cells.

Measured with immunoSEQ multiplex PCR; TCRdb has only the in-frame clones, and not every one. The sample has 40,000 or so clones; more than 75% are singletons. This material consisted of CD4+ or CD8+ T cells sorted from blood, taken in a trial of the OX40 agonist ivuxolimab. The sequence was obtained from an adult with an advanced solid tumor such as melanoma, head and neck, liver or kidney cancer. The chain joins TRBV11-3 to TRBJ2-3, with TRBD2 identical over 9 bases. CDR3 DNA sequence: TGTGCCAGCAGCGCCACGGCGGGGGGGCCCTTGGATACGCAGTATTTT. Its protein is CASSATAGGPLDTQYF.